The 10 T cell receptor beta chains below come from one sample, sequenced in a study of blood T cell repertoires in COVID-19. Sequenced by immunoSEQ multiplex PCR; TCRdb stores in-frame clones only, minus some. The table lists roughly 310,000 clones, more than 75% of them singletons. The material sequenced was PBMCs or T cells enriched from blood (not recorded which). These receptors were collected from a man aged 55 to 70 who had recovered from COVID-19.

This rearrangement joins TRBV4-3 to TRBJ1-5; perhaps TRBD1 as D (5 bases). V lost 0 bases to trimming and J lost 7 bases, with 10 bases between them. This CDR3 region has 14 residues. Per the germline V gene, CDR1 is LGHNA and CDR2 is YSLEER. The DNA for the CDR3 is TGCGCCAGCAGCCAAGAACCAGGGCCACAGCCCCAGCATTTT. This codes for CASSQEPGPQPQHF.

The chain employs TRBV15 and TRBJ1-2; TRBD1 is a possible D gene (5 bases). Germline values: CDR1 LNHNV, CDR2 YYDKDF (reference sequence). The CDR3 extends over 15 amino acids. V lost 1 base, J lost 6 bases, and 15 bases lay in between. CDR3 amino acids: CATSRVGQGIHGYTF. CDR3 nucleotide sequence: TGTGCCACCAGCAGAGTCGGGCAGGGTATACATGGCTACACCTTC.

The CDR3 DNA is TGTGCCAGCAGTGAAGGGAGGGTCGCAATGGGCCAAGAGACCCAGTACTTC. Translating it yields CASSEGRVAMGQETQYF. V is TRBV6-1 and J is TRBJ2-5, with D maybe TRBD2 (6 bases). CDR3 length: 17 residues. The germline CDR1 and CDR2 sequences are MNHNS and SASEGT. Trimming pared 1 base from V and 1 base from J, leaving 16 bases between.

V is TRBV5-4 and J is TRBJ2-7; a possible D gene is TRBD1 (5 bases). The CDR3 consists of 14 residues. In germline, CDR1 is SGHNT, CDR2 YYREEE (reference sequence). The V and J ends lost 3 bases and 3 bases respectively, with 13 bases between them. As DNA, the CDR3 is TGTGCCAGCAGCTCCGGACAAAACATCTACGAGCAGTACTTC. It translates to CASSSGQNIYEQYF. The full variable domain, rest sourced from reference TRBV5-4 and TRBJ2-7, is ETGVTQSPTHLIKTRGQQVTLRCSSQSGHNTVSWYQQALGQGPQFIFQYYREEENGRGNFPPRFSGLQFPNYSSELNVNALELDDSALYLCASSSGQNIYEQYFGPGTRLTVT.

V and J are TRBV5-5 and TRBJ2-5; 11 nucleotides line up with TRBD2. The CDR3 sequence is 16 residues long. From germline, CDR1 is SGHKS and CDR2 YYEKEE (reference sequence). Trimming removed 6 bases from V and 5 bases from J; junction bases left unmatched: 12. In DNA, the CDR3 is TGTGCCAGCATCATAAATAGCGGGGGGGCCGGGGAGACCCAGTACTTC. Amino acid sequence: CASIINSGGAGETQYF.

The CDR3, as DNA: TGTGCCAGCAGTTTGGTTTCAGGGATCTATGGCTACACCTTC. It encodes CASSLVSGIYGYTF. The chain has TRBV7-9 and TRBJ1-2, with D maybe TRBD1 (5 bases). From germline, CDR1 is SEHNR and CDR2 FQNEAQ (reference sequence). Between the trimmed V and J ends, which lost 6 bases and 4 bases, there was a span of 15 bases. There are 14 residues in the CDR3. The complete variable domain, with remaining parts taken from reference TRBV7-9 and TRBJ1-2, reads DTGVSQNPRHKITKRGQNVTFRCDPISEHNRLYWYRQTLGQGPEFLTYFQNEAQLEKSRLLSDRFSAERPKGSFSTLEIQRTEQGDSAMYLCASSLVSGIYGYTFGSGTRLTVV.

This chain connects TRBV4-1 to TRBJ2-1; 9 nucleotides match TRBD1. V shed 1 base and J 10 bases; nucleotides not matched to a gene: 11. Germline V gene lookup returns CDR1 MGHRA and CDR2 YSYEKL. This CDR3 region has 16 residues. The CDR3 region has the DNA TGCGCCAGCAGCCAAGGGGAGGACAGGGGTCGACGGGAGCAGTTCTTC. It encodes CASSQGEDRGRREQFF.

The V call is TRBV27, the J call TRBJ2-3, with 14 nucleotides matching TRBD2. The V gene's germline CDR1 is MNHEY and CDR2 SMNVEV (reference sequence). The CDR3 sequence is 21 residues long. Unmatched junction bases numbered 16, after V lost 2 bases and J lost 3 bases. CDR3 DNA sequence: TGTGCCAGCAGTTTACGGGCGCCGGGACTAGCGGGAGTTGTCGGTACAGATACGCAGTATTTT. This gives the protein CASSLRAPGLAGVVGTDTQYF.

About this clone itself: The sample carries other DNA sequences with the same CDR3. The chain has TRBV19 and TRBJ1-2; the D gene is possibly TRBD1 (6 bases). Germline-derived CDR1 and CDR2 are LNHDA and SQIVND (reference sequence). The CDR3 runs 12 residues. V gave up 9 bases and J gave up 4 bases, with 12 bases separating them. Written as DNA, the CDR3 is TGTGCCAGCACACAGGGCGCCTATGGCTACACCTTC. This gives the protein CASTQGAYGYTF.

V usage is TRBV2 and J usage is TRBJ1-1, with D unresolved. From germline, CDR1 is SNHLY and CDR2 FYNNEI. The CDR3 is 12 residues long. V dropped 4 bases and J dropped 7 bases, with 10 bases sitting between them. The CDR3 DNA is TGTGCCAGCAGTGGACACGGAGGTGAAGCTTTCTTT. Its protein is CASSGHGGEAFF. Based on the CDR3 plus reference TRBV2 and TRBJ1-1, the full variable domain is EPEVTQTPSHQVTQMGQEVILRCVPISNHLYFYWYRQILGQKVEFLVSFYNNEISEKSEIFDDQFSVERPDGSNFTLKIRSTKLEDSAMYFCASSGHGGEAFFGQGTRLTVV.